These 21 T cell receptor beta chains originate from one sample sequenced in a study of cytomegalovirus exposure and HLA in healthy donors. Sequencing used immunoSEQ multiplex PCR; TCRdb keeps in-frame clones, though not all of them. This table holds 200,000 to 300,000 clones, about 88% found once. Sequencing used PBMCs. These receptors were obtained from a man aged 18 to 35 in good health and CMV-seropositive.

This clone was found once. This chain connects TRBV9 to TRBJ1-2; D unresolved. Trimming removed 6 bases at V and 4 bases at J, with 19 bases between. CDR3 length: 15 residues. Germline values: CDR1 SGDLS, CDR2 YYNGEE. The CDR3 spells CASTPGGMFAYGYTF. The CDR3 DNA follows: TGTGCCAGCACCCCCGGTGGGATGTTTGCCTATGGCTACACCTTC.

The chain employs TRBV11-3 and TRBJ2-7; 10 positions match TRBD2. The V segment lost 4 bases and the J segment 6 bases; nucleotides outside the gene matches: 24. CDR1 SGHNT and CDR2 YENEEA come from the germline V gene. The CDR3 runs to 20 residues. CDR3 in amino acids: CASSSWGPGLAWREVGEQYF. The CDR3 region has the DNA TGTGCCAGCAGCTCCTGGGGGCCGGGACTAGCGTGGCGAGAGGTGGGCGAGCAGTACTTC.

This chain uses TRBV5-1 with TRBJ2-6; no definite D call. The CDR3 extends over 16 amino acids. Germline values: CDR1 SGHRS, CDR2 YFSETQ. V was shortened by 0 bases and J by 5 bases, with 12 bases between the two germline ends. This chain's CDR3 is CASSLEGGSWANVLTF. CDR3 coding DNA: TGCGCCAGCAGCTTGGAGGGCGGATCTTGGGCCAACGTCCTGACTTTC.

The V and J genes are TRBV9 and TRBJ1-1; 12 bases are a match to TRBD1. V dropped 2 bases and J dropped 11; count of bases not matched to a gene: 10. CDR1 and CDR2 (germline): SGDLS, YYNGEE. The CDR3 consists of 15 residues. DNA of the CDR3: TGTGCCAGCAGCGTCGGGACAGGGGGCCTTCTTGGGGCTTTCTTT. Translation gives CASSVGTGGLLGAFF.

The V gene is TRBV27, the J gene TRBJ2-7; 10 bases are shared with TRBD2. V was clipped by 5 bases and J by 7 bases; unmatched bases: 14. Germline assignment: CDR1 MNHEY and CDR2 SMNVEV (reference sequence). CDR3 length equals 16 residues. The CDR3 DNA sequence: TGTGCCAGCAGTCCCCTAGCGGGAGTGGTTTGGGGGGAGCAGTACTTC. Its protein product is CASSPLAGVVWGEQYF.

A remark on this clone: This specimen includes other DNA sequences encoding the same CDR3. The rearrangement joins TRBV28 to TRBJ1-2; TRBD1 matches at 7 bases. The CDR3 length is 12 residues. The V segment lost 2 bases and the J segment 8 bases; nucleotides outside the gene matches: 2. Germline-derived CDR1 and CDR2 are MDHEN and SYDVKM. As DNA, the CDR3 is TGTGCCAGCAGTTTAAGGGGGCGGGGCTACACCTTC. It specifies CASSLRGRGYTF.

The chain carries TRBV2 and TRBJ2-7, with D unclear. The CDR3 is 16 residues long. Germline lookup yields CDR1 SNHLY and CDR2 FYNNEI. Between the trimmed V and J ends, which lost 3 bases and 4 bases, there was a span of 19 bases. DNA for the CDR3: TGTGCCAGCAGTGAGCCCCTCCTAAGAGGCCAATACGAGCAGTACTTC. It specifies CASSEPLLRGQYEQYF.

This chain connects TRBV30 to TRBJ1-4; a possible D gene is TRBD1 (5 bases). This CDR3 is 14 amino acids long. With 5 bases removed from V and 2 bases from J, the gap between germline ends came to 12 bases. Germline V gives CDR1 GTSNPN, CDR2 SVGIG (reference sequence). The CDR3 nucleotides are TGTGCCTGGGGTGGGGCAGCGACTAATGAAAAACTGTTTTTT. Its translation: CAWGGAATNEKLFF.

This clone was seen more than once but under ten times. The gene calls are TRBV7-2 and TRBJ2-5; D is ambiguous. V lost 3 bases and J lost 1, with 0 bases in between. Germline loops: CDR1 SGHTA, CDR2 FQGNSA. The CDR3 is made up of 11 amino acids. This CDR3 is CASSFQETQYF. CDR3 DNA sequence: TGTGCCAGCAGCTTCCAAGAGACCCAGTACTTC.

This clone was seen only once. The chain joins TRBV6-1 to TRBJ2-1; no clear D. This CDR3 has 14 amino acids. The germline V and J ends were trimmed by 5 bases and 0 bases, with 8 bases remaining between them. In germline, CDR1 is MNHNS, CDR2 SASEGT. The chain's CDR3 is CASSLMSSYNEQFF. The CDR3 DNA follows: TGTGCCAGCAGTTTGATGAGCTCCTACAATGAGCAGTTCTTC.

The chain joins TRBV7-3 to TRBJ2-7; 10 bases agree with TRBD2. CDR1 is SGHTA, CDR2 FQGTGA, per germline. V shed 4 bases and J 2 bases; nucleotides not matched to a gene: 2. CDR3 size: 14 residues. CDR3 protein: CASSSSGSAYEQYF. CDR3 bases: TGTGCCAGCAGCTCTAGCGGGAGCGCCTACGAGCAGTACTTC.

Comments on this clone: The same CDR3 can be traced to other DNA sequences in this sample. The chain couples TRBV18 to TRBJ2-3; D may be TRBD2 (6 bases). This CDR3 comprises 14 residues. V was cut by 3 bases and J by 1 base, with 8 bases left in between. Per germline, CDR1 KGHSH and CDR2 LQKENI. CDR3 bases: TGTGCCAGCTCACCCGGGACTCGCACAGATACGCAGTATTTT. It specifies CASSPGTRTDTQYF.

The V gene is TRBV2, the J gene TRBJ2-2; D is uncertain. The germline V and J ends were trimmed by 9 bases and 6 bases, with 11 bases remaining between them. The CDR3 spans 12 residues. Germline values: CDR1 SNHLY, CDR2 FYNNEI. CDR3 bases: TGTGCCAGAACTGGACCCTCCGGGGAGCTGTTTTTT. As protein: CARTGPSGELFF.

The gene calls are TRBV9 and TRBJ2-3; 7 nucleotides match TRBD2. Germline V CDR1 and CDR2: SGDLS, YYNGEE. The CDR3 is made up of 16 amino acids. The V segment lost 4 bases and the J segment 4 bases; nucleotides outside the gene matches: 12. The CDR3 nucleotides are TGTGCCAGCAGCCCTCATTGGGGGGAGGGGCCAGATACGCAGTATTTT. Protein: CASSPHWGEGPDTQYF.

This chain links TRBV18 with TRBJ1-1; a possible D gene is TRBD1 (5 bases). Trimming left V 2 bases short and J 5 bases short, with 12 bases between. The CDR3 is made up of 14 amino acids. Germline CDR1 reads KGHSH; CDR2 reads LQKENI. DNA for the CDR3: TGTGCCAGCTCACCAAACACTAAGGGGACTGAAGCTTTCTTT. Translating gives CASSPNTKGTEAFF.

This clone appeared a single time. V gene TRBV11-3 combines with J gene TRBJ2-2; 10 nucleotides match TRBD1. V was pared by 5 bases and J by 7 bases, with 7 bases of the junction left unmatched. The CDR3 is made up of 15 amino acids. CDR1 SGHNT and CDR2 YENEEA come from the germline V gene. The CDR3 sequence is CASSRSDRGDGELFF. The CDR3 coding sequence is TGTGCCAGCAGCCGATCGGACAGGGGGGACGGGGAGCTGTTTTTT.

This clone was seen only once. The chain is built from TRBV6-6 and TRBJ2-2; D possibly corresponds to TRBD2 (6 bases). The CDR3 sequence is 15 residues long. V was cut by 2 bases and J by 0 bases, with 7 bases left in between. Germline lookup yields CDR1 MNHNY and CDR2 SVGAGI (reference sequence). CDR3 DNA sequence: TGTGCCAGCAGTTACGGGAGGACGAACACCGGGGAGCTGTTTTTT. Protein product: CASSYGRTNTGELFF.

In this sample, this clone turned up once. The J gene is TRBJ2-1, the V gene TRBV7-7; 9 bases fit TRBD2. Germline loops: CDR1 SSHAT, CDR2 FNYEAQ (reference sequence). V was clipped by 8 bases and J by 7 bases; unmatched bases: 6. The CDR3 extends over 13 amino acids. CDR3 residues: CASAGGPGNEQFF. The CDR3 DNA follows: TGTGCCAGCGCGGGAGGGCCTGGGAATGAGCAGTTCTTC. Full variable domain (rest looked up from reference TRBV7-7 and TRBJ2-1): GAGVSQSPRYKVTKRGQDVTLRCDPISSHATLYWYQQALGQGPEFLTYFNYEAQPDKSGLPSDRFSAERPEGSISTLTIQRTEQRDSAMYRCASAGGPGNEQFFGPGTRLTVL.

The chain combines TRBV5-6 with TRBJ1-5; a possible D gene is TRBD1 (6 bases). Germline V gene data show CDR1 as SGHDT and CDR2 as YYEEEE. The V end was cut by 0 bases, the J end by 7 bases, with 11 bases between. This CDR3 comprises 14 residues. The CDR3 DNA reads TGTGCCAGCAGCTTGGCAGGGGAGCGGCAGCCCCAGCATTTT. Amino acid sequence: CASSLAGERQPQHF.

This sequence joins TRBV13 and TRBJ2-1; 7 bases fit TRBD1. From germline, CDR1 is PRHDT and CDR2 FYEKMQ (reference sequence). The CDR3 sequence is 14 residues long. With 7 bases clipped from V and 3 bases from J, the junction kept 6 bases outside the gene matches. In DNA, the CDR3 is TGTGCCAGCACCTTGACAGGGATCTACAATGAGCAGTTCTTC. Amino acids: CASTLTGIYNEQFF.

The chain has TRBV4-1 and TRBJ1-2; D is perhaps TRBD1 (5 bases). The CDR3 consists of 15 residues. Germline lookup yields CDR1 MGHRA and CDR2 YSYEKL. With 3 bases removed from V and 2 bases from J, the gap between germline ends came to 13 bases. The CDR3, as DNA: TGCGCCAGCAGCCAGGGATTCGACAGAAACTATGGCTACACCTTC. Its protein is CASSQGFDRNYGYTF.